These 28 T cell receptor beta chains originate from one sample sequenced in a study of blood T cell repertoires in COVID-19. Using immunoSEQ multiplex PCR, the repertoire was profiled, and TCRdb retains in-frame clones only, with some absent. The sample records over 90,000 clones, roughly 86% being singletons. Source material: peripheral blood. These receptors all come from a middle-aged man with active or convalescent COVID-19.

The genes are TRBV30 and TRBJ1-4; D not resolved. The germline V gene encodes CDR1 GTSNPN and CDR2 SVGIG (reference sequence). The CDR3 extends over 12 amino acids. V shed 4 bases and J shed 7 bases, with 10 bases lying between them. Here the CDR3 reads CAWKHVGEKLFF. In DNA, the CDR3 is TGTGCCTGGAAACACGTTGGTGAAAAACTGTTTTTT.

The V gene is TRBV1, the J gene TRBJ2-1; TRBD2 was called by the table and not checked on the DNA. TRBV1 is a pseudogene. This CDR3 is 17 amino acids long. The CDR3 coding sequence is TGCACCAGCAGCCCACATAGCCGGACTAGCGGGCTCAATGAGCAGTTCTTC. Amino acid sequence: CTSSPHSRTSGLNEQFF.

Here the CDR3 DNA reads TGTGCCTGTAGGGGTGGGACAGCGAGCTCCTACGAGCAGTACTTC. Its translation is CACRGGTASSYEQYF. The rearrangement joins TRBV30 to TRBJ2-7; 7 nucleotides line up with TRBD1. V trimming: 6 bases; J trimming: 0 bases; junction bases outside the gene matches: 11. Germline V gives CDR1 GTSNPN, CDR2 SVGIG (reference sequence). This CDR3 contains 15 residues. Variable domain in full (rest from reference TRBV30 and TRBJ2-7): SQTIHQWPATLVQPVGSPLSLECTVEGTSNPNLYWYRQAAGRGLQLLFYSVGIGQISSEVPQNLSASRPQDRQFILSSKKLLLSDSGFYLCACRGGTASSYEQYFGPGTRLTVT.

Note on this clone: This CDR3 is also generated by other DNA sequences in the sample. The chain couples TRBV5-1 to TRBJ2-1, with 8 nucleotides matching TRBD1. From germline, CDR1 is SGHRS and CDR2 YFSETQ. Trimming removed 2 bases from V and 4 bases from J; junction bases left unmatched: 5. The CDR3 consists of 15 residues. The CDR3 DNA is TGCGCCAGCAGCTTAGGCGGGACAGGATACAATGAGCAGTTCTTC. The encoded protein is CASSLGGTGYNEQFF.

The CDR3 region has the DNA TGTGCCAGCAGCCCCCAGATAGATACGCAGTATTTT. It encodes CASSPQIDTQYF. The gene calls are TRBV2 and TRBJ2-3; D gene uncertain. Looked up from germline, CDR1 is SNHLY and CDR2 is FYNNEI. The length of the CDR3 is 12 residues. V dropped 6 bases and J dropped 5 bases, with 9 bases sitting between them.

This clone was recorded once. The gene calls are TRBV6-5 and TRBJ1-2; the D gene is possibly TRBD1 (6 bases). Germline lookup yields CDR1 MNHEY and CDR2 SVGAGI. V was pared by 1 base and J by 6 bases, with 9 bases between. This CDR3 is 13 amino acids long. In DNA form, the CDR3 reads TGTGCCAGCAGTTACTTAAACAGGGATGGCTACACCTTC. Its protein product is CASSYLNRDGYTF.

V is TRBV6-5 and J is TRBJ2-7, with TRBD1 identical over 7 bases. Germline lookup yields CDR1 MNHEY and CDR2 SVGAGI. CDR3 length: 14 residues. V was pared by 7 bases and J by 3 bases, with 9 bases of the junction left unmatched. CDR3 sequence (DNA): TGTGCCAGCAATAAGGGACAGATAAACTACGAGCAGTACGTC. Translating it yields CASNKGQINYEQYV.

This sequence joins TRBV11-3 and TRBJ2-7; D gene uncertain. Germline lookup yields CDR1 SGHNT and CDR2 YENEEA. Trimming took 1 base from V and 2 from J, leaving 9 bases between them. This CDR3 comprises 14 residues. Here the CDR3 DNA reads TGTGCCAGCAGCTTAGCAAGTGGCCCCTACGAGCAGTACTTC. Encoded protein: CASSLASGPYEQYF.

The chain recombines TRBV7-2 with TRBJ2-7; D not certain. The germline V and J ends were trimmed by 1 base and 4 bases, with 8 bases remaining between them. This CDR3 is built from 13 residues. The germline gives CDR1 SGHTA, CDR2 FQGNSA. The CDR3 DNA is TGTGCCAGCAGCTTAGAGGCAGGATACGAGCAGTACTTC. Translation: CASSLEAGYEQYF. Variable domain in full (rest from reference TRBV7-2 and TRBJ2-7): GAGVSQSPSNKVTEKGKDVELRCDPISGHTALYWYRQSLGQGLEFLIYFQGNSAPDKSGLPSDRFSAERTGGSVSTLTIQRTQQEDSAVYLCASSLEAGYEQYFGPGTRLTVT.

The rearrangement joins TRBV27 to TRBJ2-5; D may be TRBD1 (8 bases). This CDR3 comprises 14 residues. Trimming stripped 6 bases from V and 3 bases from J, with 14 bases between. Germline CDR1 is MNHEY and CDR2 is SMNVEV (reference sequence). Written as DNA, the CDR3 is TGTGCCAGCAGATCACAGGGGGGGGAAGAGACCCAGTACTTC. Its protein is CASRSQGGEETQYF.

In this sample, this clone turned up a few times. CDR3 sequence: CASSVGVGGYTDTQYF. For the CDR3, the DNA is TGTGCCAGCAGCGTAGGCGTCGGGGGGTACACAGATACGCAGTATTTT. The V and J genes are TRBV9 and TRBJ2-3; 7 bases align to TRBD2. The CDR3 extends over 16 amino acids. Germline lookup yields CDR1 SGDLS and CDR2 YYNGEE. The trim removed 0 bases at V and 2 bases at J, leaving 6 bases unmatched.

The chain recombines TRBV3-1 (or the pseudogene TRBV3-2) with TRBJ2-7; 8 bases align to TRBD1. Germline-derived CDR1 and CDR2 are LGHDT and YNNKEL (reference sequence). J lost 7 bases, V lost 1 base, and 6 bases had no gene match. The CDR3 length is 14 residues. CDR3 DNA: TGTGCCAGCAGCCAAGGATGGACAGGGAGAGAGCAGTACGTC. Residues: CASSQGWTGREQYV.

This clone has just a few counts. V usage is TRBV11-2 and J usage is TRBJ2-5, with 8 bases identical to TRBD2. V was pared by 6 bases and J by 4 bases, with 10 bases of the junction left unmatched. This CDR3 region has 15 residues. CDR1 and CDR2 (germline): SGHAT, FQNNGV. Here the CDR3 DNA reads TGTGCCAGCAGGTCCATAGCGGGGTCAAGAGAGACCCAGTACTTC. Residues: CASRSIAGSRETQYF.

V and J are TRBV28 and TRBJ2-7; TRBD1 matches 7 bases. V gave up 5 bases and J gave up 3 bases; unmatched junction bases: 10. From germline, CDR1 is MDHEN and CDR2 SYDVKM. The CDR3 spans 15 residues. As DNA, the CDR3 is TGTGCCAGCAGTCTTGGGACAGTCGGACTCTACGAGCAGTACTTC. Amino acid sequence: CASSLGTVGLYEQYF.

A word on this clone: The sample carries other DNA sequences with the same CDR3. This chain links TRBV3-1 (or the pseudogene TRBV3-2) with TRBJ2-1; D may be TRBD2 (6 bases). The CDR3 runs 13 residues. Trimming pared 3 bases from V and 4 bases from J, leaving 7 bases between. Germline CDR1 is LGHDT and CDR2 is YNNKEL (reference sequence). CDR3 protein: CASSQGGYNEQFF. The DNA of the CDR3 is TGTGCCAGCAGCCAGGGGGGATACAATGAGCAGTTCTTC.

The chain uses TRBV28 and TRBJ1-1; 11 bases align to TRBD1. The CDR3 contains 15 residues. J gave up 4 bases and V 5 bases, and 6 bases lay outside the gene matches. The germline V gene encodes CDR1 MDHEN and CDR2 SYDVKM. This chain's CDR3 is CASSPGTGGVTEAFF. CDR3 sequence (DNA): TGTGCCAGCAGTCCAGGGACAGGGGGTGTCACTGAAGCTTTCTTT. The variable domain in full, with the rest retrieved from reference TRBV28 and TRBJ1-1, is DVKVTQSSRYLVKRTGEKVFLECVQDMDHENMFWYRQDPGLGLRLIYFSYDVKMKEKGDIPEGYSVSREKKERFSLILESASTNQTSMYLCASSPGTGGVTEAFFGQGTRLTVV.

This clone was counted only a few times. V is TRBV6-6 and J is TRBJ1-6; 9 nucleotides line up with TRBD1. CDR1 MNHNY and CDR2 SVGAGI come from the germline V gene (reference sequence). V shed 10 bases, J shed 8 bases, and the junction held 6 bases outside the gene matches. CDR3 length: 13 residues. In nucleotides, the CDR3 is TGTGCCATTACCCGGGACAGGGATTCACCCCTCCACTTT. Translating gives CAITRDRDSPLHF.

The gene calls are TRBV3-1 (or the pseudogene TRBV3-2) and TRBJ2-1; D is unclear. The V and J ends lost 5 bases and 7 bases respectively, with 6 bases between them. CDR1 and CDR2 (germline): LGHDT, YNNKEL (reference sequence). The CDR3 is 11 amino acids. The CDR3 loop reads CASSFSNEQFF. The CDR3, as DNA: TGTGCCAGCAGCTTTTCGAATGAGCAGTTCTTC.

This clone appeared a few times. The V gene is TRBV27, the J gene TRBJ2-7; 8 bases map to TRBD1. CDR1 and CDR2 (germline): MNHEY, SMNVEV (reference sequence). This CDR3 region has 15 residues. Germline trimming cut 2 bases from V and 0 bases from J; bases unmatched to any gene: 3. Written as DNA, the CDR3 is TGTGCCAGCAGTTTACAGGGGGCCAGCTCCTACGAGCAGTACTTC. Translated: CASSLQGASSYEQYF.

This chain connects TRBV27 to TRBJ1-4, with 7 positions matching TRBD1. The CDR3 contains 17 residues. The V segment lost 2 bases and the J segment 0 bases; nucleotides outside the gene matches: 6. CDR1 is MNHEY, CDR2 SMNVEV, per germline (reference sequence). The CDR3 spells CASSLTGEPATNEKLFF. CDR3 nucleotide sequence: TGTGCCAGCAGTTTAACAGGGGAGCCCGCAACTAATGAAAAACTGTTTTTT.

This sequence joins TRBV20-1 and TRBJ2-7, with 8 nucleotides matching TRBD1. Germline assignment: CDR1 DFQATT and CDR2 SNEGSKA (reference sequence). V shed 3 bases and J 6 bases; nucleotides not matched to a gene: 4. This CDR3 is 12 amino acids long. The CDR3 coding sequence is TGCAGTGCTAGTTACACAGGGGGCGAGCAGTACTTC. Its protein product is CSASYTGGEQYF.

This chain connects TRBV7-9 to TRBJ1-4, with 8 bases lining up with TRBD1. CDR3 size: 15 residues. CDR1 is SEHNR and CDR2 is FQNEAQ in the germline V gene (reference sequence). The trim removed 4 bases at V and 8 bases at J, leaving 9 bases unmatched. This CDR3 is CASSSQGTGAEKLFF. The CDR3 DNA sequence: TGTGCCAGCAGCTCGCAAGGGACAGGAGCCGAAAAACTGTTTTTT.

CDR3: CASSPQTANTGELFF. The CDR3 nucleotides read TGCGCCAGCAGCCCTCAGACAGCGAACACCGGGGAGCTGTTTTTT. The chain combines TRBV4-3 with TRBJ2-2; TRBD1 is a possible D gene (5 bases). The CDR3 consists of 15 residues. The germline V gene encodes CDR1 LGHNA and CDR2 YSLEER. Trimming pared 4 bases from V and 0 bases from J, leaving 9 bases between.

The chain recombines TRBV29-1 with TRBJ2-1, with 9 bases lining up with TRBD1. CDR1 is SQVTM and CDR2 is ANQGSEA in the germline V gene. The CDR3 contains 14 residues. J lost 1 base, V lost 4 bases, and 2 bases had no gene match. The CDR3: CSVGQGGSYNEQFF. In nucleotides, the CDR3 is TGCAGCGTTGGACAGGGGGGTTCCTACAATGAGCAGTTCTTC.

This clone was recorded once. The CDR3 loop reads CASSLARTSGVHMGTDTQYF. CDR3 nucleotide sequence: TGTGCCAGCAGCTTAGCGCGGACTAGCGGGGTTCACATGGGCACAGATACGCAGTATTTT. The chain joins TRBV7-2 to TRBJ2-3, with TRBD2 matching over 12 bases. This CDR3 spans 20 amino acids. Germline CDR1 and CDR2: SGHTA and FQGNSA. Unmatched junction bases numbered 11, after V lost 0 bases and J lost 1 base.

The chain couples TRBV6-2 or TRBV6-3 to TRBJ2-7; TRBD2 agrees at 7 bases. Per the germline V gene, CDR1 is MNHEY and CDR2 is SVGEGT. Losses at the gene ends were 5 bases for V and 3 bases for J; bases not matched to a gene: 13. The CDR3 is 16 residues long. The CDR3 bases are TGTGCCAGCAGTGACCCCTCGGGGGAGGGTGGCTACGAGCAGTACTTC. Its translation: CASSDPSGEGGYEQYF.

This chain joins TRBV7-2 and TRBJ1-3; 8 nucleotides line up with TRBD1. Unmatched junction bases numbered 8, after V lost 1 base and J lost 0 bases. The CDR3 is 18 amino acids. Germline-derived CDR1 and CDR2 are SGHTA and FQGNSA. CDR3 DNA: TGTGCCAGCAGCTTAGATCCGACAGGGGTCCTCTCTGGAAACACCATATATTTT. This encodes CASSLDPTGVLSGNTIYF. The whole variable domain, remainder taken from reference TRBV7-2 and TRBJ1-3, is GAGVSQSPSNKVTEKGKDVELRCDPISGHTALYWYRQSLGQGLEFLIYFQGNSAPDKSGLPSDRFSAERTGGSVSTLTIQRTQQEDSAVYLCASSLDPTGVLSGNTIYFGEGSWLTVV.

The chain is built from TRBV4-3 and TRBJ1-6; D is possibly TRBD1 (5 bases). V was clipped by 0 bases and J by 7 bases, with 10 bases between them. Germline values: CDR1 LGHNA, CDR2 YSLEER. The CDR3 length is 15 residues. CDR3 bases: TGCGCCAGCAGCCAAGAGGGGCAGGCGAATTCACCCCTCCACTTT. Amino acid sequence: CASSQEGQANSPLHF.